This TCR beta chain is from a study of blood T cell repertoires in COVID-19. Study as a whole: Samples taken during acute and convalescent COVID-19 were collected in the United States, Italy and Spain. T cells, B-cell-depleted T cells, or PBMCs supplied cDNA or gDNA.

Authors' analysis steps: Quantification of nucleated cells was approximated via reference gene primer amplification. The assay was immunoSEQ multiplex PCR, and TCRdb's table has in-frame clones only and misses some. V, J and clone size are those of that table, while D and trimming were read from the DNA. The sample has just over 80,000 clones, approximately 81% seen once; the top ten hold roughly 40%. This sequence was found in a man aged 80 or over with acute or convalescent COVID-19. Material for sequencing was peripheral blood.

The DNA of the CDR3 is TGTGCCAGCAGCTTAGGCTCAGGGAAGGGCTACGAGCAGTACTTC. This codes for CASSLGSGKGYEQYF. V is TRBV11-2 and J is TRBJ2-7; maybe TRBD1 (5 bases). V was cut by 1 base and J by 3 bases, with 13 bases left in between. Germline CDR1 reads SGHAT; CDR2 reads FQNNGV. This CDR3 region has 15 residues.